This T cell receptor (beta chain) derives from a study of shared clonotypes between healthy human individuals. Study at large: Plates per donor: three CD4 naive, three CD4 memory, two CD8 naive, one CD8 memory.

Trimming took 5 bases from V and 5 from J, leaving 9 bases between them. CDR3 length: 11 residues. CDR1 is GTSNPN, CDR2 SVGIG, per germline (reference sequence). The assay was carried out at the deep level. The protocol was immunoSEQ multiplex PCR, while the TCRdb copy is restricted to in-frame clones and leaves out a portion. The sample yields about 2.3 million clones, 85% to 95% seen once. Comments on this clone: Its antigen is undetermined.

Findings of the study overall: Naive subsets usually exceeded memory subsets in estimated richness. The study drew on few donors, limiting represented genetic and exposure-history diversity.

The genes are TRBV30 and TRBJ2-5; D is uncertain. The sample was naive CD4+ T cells from PBMCs. This sample's subset: CD45RA+ positively selected. The TCR was taken from a man aged 18 to 30 in good health. Some clones in this sample may be carry-over from other donors' samples. CDR3 sequence (DNA): TGTGCCTGGGCTGAGAGGGAGACCCAGTACTTC. Protein sequence: CAWAERETQYF. The variable domain in full, with the rest retrieved from reference TRBV30 and TRBJ2-5, is SQTIHQWPATLVQPVGSPLSLECTVEGTSNPNLYWYRQAAGRGLQLLFYSVGIGQISSEVPQNLSASRPQDRQFILSSKKLLLSDSGFYLCAWAERETQYFGPGTRLLVL.